This TCR beta chain stems from a study of T cells in localized non-small cell lung cancer. TCRdb keeps only in-frame clones here, not all; method: immunoSEQ multiplex PCR. The sample lists some 64,000 clones; 80% to 90% were seen once. About this clone: What it recognizes is unknown.

Findings and limits, study-wide: Among the tissues sampled, uninvolved adjacent lung had the highest T cell clonality, above tumor. Paired adjacent lung recovered a median approximately 62 of the top 100 tumor clones. Higher T cell density in the blood was associated with longer overall survival, whereas higher adjacent-lung clonality associated with shorter survival.

V gave up 0 bases and J gave up 8 bases, with 13 bases separating them. CDR1 MNHNS and CDR2 SASEGT come from the germline V gene. The CDR3 consists of 14 residues. Material: PBMCs, obtained before any cancer treatment. The sequence was collected from a man aged 35 to 69 with stage II lung adenocarcinoma. The chain recombines TRBV6-1 with TRBJ1-2; unclear D gene. CDR3 in amino acids: CASSEALGPGGYTF. Here the CDR3 DNA reads TGTGCCAGCAGTGAAGCGCTTGGGCCCGGGGGCTACACCTTC.